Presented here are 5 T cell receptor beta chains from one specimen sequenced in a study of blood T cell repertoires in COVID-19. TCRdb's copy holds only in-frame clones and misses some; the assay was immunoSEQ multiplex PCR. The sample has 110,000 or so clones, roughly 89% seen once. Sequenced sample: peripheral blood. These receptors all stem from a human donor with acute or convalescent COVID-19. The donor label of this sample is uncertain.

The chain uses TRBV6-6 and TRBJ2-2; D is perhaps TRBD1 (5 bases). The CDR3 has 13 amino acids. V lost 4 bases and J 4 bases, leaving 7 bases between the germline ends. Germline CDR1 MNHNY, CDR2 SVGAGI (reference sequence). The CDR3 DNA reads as TGTGCCAGCAGTTCCCAGGGCACCGGGGAGCTGTTTTTT. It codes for CASSSQGTGELFF.

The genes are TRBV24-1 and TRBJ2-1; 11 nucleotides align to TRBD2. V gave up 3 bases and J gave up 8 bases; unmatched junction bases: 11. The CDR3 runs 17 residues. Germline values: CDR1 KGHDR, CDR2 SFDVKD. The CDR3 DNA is TGTGCCACCAGTGATCCAAGAACTAGCGGGAGAGGGGATGAGCAGTTCTTC. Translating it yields CATSDPRTSGRGDEQFF.

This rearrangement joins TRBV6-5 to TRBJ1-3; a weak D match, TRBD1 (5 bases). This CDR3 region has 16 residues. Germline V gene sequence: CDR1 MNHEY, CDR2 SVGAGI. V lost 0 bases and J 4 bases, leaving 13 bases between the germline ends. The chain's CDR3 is CASSYSRTPHGNTIYF. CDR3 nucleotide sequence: TGTGCCAGCAGTTACTCAAGGACACCGCACGGAAACACCATATATTTT.

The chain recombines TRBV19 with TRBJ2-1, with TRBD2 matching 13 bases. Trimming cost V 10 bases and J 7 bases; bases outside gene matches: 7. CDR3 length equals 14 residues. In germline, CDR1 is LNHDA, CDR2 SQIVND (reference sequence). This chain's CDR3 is CATRTSGRGNEQFF. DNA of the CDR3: TGTGCCACGCGGACTAGCGGGAGAGGGAATGAGCAGTTCTTC. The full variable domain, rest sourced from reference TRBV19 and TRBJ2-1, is DGGITQSPKYLFRKEGQNVTLSCEQNLNHDAMYWYRQDPGQGLRLIYYSQIVNDFQKGDIAEGYSVSREKKESFPLTVTSAQKNPTAFYLCATRTSGRGNEQFFGPGTRLTVL.

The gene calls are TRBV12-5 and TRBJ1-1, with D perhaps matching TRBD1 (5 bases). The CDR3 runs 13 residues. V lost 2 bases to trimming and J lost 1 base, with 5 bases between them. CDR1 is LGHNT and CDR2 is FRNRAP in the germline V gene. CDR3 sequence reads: CASGLQGNTEAFF. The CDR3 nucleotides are TGTGCTAGTGGTTTGCAGGGGAACACTGAAGCTTTCTTT.